This TCR beta chain comes out of a study of cytomegalovirus exposure and HLA in healthy donors (TCRdb year 2017). At the level of the whole study: An earlier analysis of fewer than 750 of the donors reported approximately 300 Gb of sequence data and approximately 120 million unique TCR beta sequences obtained from roughly 180 million T cells. An early release covering roughly 600 HLA-typed donors comprised 250 to 350 gigabases of sequencing data and tens of millions of unique TCR sequences. Of the roughly 400 genotyped donors, about 80% fell in the genetic ancestry cluster associated with self-reported Caucasian donors. The aim of the study was to test whether cataloging public T cell receptors could identify signatures of past pathogen exposure. Using immunosequencing, the study profiled T cell repertoires from 500 to 800 subjects and related those repertoires to cytomegalovirus serostatus. A separate validation cohort of 100 to 150 different subjects was used in addition to the 666-subject first cohort. The study combined high-throughput TCR immunosequencing, statistical association of individual TCRs with disease status, and machine learning to predict cytomegalovirus infection status. A later analysis re-examined previously published TCR beta repertoires from hundreds of donors and added high-resolution HLA genotyping to investigate patterns of TCR occurrence. Rather than using new phenotypic data, the later analysis identified candidate immune exposures from TCR beta sequences and from how often those sequences occurred across donors. To decide whether each TCR beta V gene segment behaved as functional or pseudogenic, an earlier analysis of approximately 590 of the donors relied on high-throughput TCR beta sequencing. Donor age, sex, ethnicity and CMV serostatus were compiled together with the repertoire data. A later genetic analysis took genome-wide SNP genotypes for about three fifths of the 666 donors and used that subset as a discovery cohort. All discovery cohort repertoires had been generated using a single sequencing platform. Both class I and class II loci were covered by HLA typing, at four-digit resolution. The number of typed donors differed by locus: about 629-630 for A, B, C, DRB1 and DQB1; some 540 for DQA1; fewer than 610 for DPA1; and 450 to 480 for DPB1. Several DR-DQ haplotypes were handled as single units for association and clustering, since linkage in the cohort was strong. Among under 450 genotyped donors of the cohort, an average of around 240,000 unique TCR beta nucleotide sequences were sequenced per donor, roughly 18% of them non-productive.

The full study reports these points: In the study, approximately 160 TCR beta chains were listed as associated with cytomegalovirus. Only TCR beta chains were sequenced in this cohort, and the absence of alpha or paired-chain data limited detectable features. Compared with equally common non-associated chains, HLA-associated TCR beta chains in a later analysis were more clonally expanded and had lower generation probabilities. Because HLA typing was unavailable for some donors at each locus, only the typed subset was used in association tests. The 87-base-pair reads could not distinguish some IMGT-functional V segments, including TRBV6-2 and TRBV6-3, so those segments were excluded. Assigning TCR associations to individual alleles was difficult when HLA alleles, especially DR and DQ, strongly co-occurred. Across donors, most TCR sequences were observed very rarely, whereas some public TCRs were present in many individuals. A further reported finding was that TCR beta sequences accurately predicted the HLA-A and HLA-B alleles for most subjects in the first cohort. Most CMV-associated TCR beta chains appeared to be HLA-restricted in a later analysis, and the HLA associations seemed to be driven largely by CMV exposure. It was suggested by the authors that the approach could potentially be generalized to other disease states and immunological phenotypes. An earlier analysis of around 600 of the donors showed that most TCR beta V segments appeared in productive rearrangements either about 87% or about 30% of the time, which broadly matched IMGT annotations. Because counts were too low, approximately 15 rarely observed V segments, including chromosome 9 orphons, were excluded from the earlier analysis of roughly 580 of the donors. A later analysis found that TCR association rates varied across HLA loci, with DRB1 alleles showing the most associated TCRs and HLA-C alleles the fewest. In a later genetic analysis, fewer N-insertions in productive TCRs were reported among donors in an Asian-associated ancestry cluster than the 666-donor mean. A later genetic analysis associated a missense DCLRE1C variant with V-gene and J-gene trimming of TCR beta chains, and an independent cohort replicated the association. In a later analysis, 16,951 TCR beta sequences were associated with specific HLA alleles at a false discovery rate of 0.05. The classifier was reported to diagnose cytomegalovirus status with high specificity and sensitivity in both the original and validation cohorts. According to a later analysis, parvovirus B19, influenza, CMV and Epstein-Barr virus appeared linked to several top co-occurrence clusters. Linkage disequilibrium might explain the correlated functional status among segregating V segments, but an unknown experimental factor could not be ruled out. The sequencing pipeline was judged likely to have produced a cluster of highly shared sequence variants as a technical artifact. Sequencing depth was assumed to be roughly uniform across donors in the presence/absence analyses, though that assumption may not hold. A few of the identified cytomegalovirus-associated TCR beta chains were confirmed in vitro to be specific for cytomegalovirus antigens. The only immune exposure information available for the cohort was CMV serostatus.

The library was prepared using the immunoSEQ multiplex PCR assay. For the multiplex PCR, a mixture combining 60 forward primers for TCR Vbeta segments and 13 reverse primers for TCR Jbeta segments was used. A multiplex PCR assay on genomic DNA amplified the CDR3 region of rearranged TCR beta genes. The Illumina HiSeq System was used to sequence the amplified TCR beta libraries as 87-base-pair reads. The authors' analysis ran thus. In a later analysis, 70 million to 95 million unique TCR beta chains were counted across the 500 to 700 repertoires, and around 10 million of these chains were shared by at least two donors. To remove PCR and sequencing errors, raw reads were error-corrected and collapsed into unique sequences using a nearest-neighbor algorithm that merged closely related sequences. Alignment of CDR3 sequences to IMGT reference sequences was used to assign V, D and J gene segments. For a sequence to be retained, a match of at least six nucleotides to both a V gene segment and a J gene segment was required. Rearrangements were called productive when the CDR3 lacked stop codons and stayed in frame with V and J; all others were non-productive. Following IMGT convention, CDR3 was defined as the stretch from the second conserved V-encoded cysteine up to the conserved J-encoded phenylalanine. In an earlier analysis of more than 550 of the donors, sequences lacking an unambiguous match to a single V gene segment were excluded. An earlier analysis of a few hundred of the donors called V segments functional above 56.7% productive rearrangements and segregating when the between-donor standard deviation exceeded 5%. To diagnose cytomegalovirus status from the catalog of TCR beta chain sequences, a statistical classification framework was built. In a later analysis, V and J genes were assigned by comparing TCR nucleotide sequences against IMGT/GENE-DB human TR gene sequences. In a later analysis, CDR3 sequences and most-parsimonious VDJ recombination scenarios were assigned using the TCRdist pipeline. In a later analysis, every TCR beta chain was defined by the combination of its CDR3 amino acid sequence and its V-gene family, and reads without a unique V-gene family were dropped. As a way to deal with suspected cross-contamination and a sequencing artifact, a later analysis dropped nearly 600 nucleotide sequences that were highly shared and had low generation probability. For each public chain, a later analysis derived a clonal expansion index from normalized ranks of inferred template counts within each repertoire. In a later analysis, generation probabilities were computed using a VDJ recombination model fitted to out-of-frame rearrangements, and the results were checked against IGoR. In a later analysis, TCR-TCR, TCR-HLA and TCR-CMV co-occurrence was scored with hypergeometric tests, and a repertoire-size bias correction was applied to TCR pairs. To estimate false discovery rates, a later analysis permuted the HLA or CMV assignments 20 times. In a later analysis, co-occurring TCRs were grouped with DBSCAN, and TCRdist sequence similarity was added when clustering was performed within HLA-allele-positive subsets. Repertoires with fewer than 30,000 or more than 120,000 public chains, plus five repertoires with anomalous nucleotide sharing, were excluded from co-occurrence clustering. Drawn from immuneACCESS, this table holds only the in-frame rearrangements with V and J called that TCRdb kept. Clones are partly lost; checked studies trace under half to an unresolved V gene and leave the rest unexplained. V and J calls and clone size come straight from that table; D and trimming were deduced from the DNA. The sample yields about 210,000 clones; approximately 77% were counted once. In total, the top ten clones hold roughly 3.1% of the sample.

In total, approximately 690 healthy bone marrow donors made up the cohort. At the time of sampling, every cohort member was nominally healthy, though immune exposures that went unrecorded were likely present. The donor tested CMV seropositive and was one of the 289 seropositive cohort members. Every donor gave a peripheral blood sample, and the peripheral blood mononuclear cells from that sample were used for TCR beta sequencing. The Qiagen DNeasy Blood Extraction Kit was used to extract genomic DNA from the blood cell samples. The CDR3 covers 15 residues, taking in both the cysteine and the phenylalanine. Only the CDR3 part of the read is kept: 45 bases, read in frame from the first base. CDR1 ENHRY and CDR2 SYGVKD were looked up in the germline V gene. Compared with germline, V lacks 10 bases and J lacks 1 base; bases without a gene match: 8. The sample holds one count of this clone. There is no known antigen for this receptor. Base qualities are not recorded, but no much larger clone differs from it by a single base.

Recombination connected TRBV10-3 to TRBJ1-1; 11 middle bases align to TRBD1. Material for sequencing was PBMCs. The clonotype originates from a man aged 35 to 55 in good health and CMV-seropositive. The CDR3 is CASRGTGGPNTEAFF. In nucleotide form, the sequence is TGTGCCAGTCGGGGGACAGGGGGACCGAACACTGAAGCTTTCTTT.